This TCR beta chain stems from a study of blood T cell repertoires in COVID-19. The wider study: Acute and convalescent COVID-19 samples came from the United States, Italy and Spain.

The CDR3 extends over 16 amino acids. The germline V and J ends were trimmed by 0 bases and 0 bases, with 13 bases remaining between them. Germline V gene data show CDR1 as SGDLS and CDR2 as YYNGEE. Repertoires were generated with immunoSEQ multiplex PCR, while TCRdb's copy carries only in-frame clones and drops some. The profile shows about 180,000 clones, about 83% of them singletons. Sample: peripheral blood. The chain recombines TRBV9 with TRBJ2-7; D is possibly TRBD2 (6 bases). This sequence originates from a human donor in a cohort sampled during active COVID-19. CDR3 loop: CASSVGGGVNSYEQYF. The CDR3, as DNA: TGTGCCAGCAGCGTAGGAGGAGGGGTTAACTCCTACGAGCAGTACTTC.